The present T cell receptor (beta chain) was sequenced within a study of CD8+ T cells in alopecia areata. Study-wide results and limits: Normal scalp showed lower clonality than lesional scalp, especially alopecia totalis/universalis. Although TCR sharing was seen in mice, sharing across patients was less clear, possibly for HLA-related reasons.

Worth noting for this clone: Antigen: not known.

Sequencing used cDNA as its template, made by extracting RNA and reverse transcribing it. The repertoire was sequenced with immunoSEQ multiplex PCR; TCRdb's copy has only in-frame clones and lacks some. The table has approximately 150,000 clones, 55% seen once. V was pared by 3 bases and J by 5 bases, with 5 bases between. Looked up from germline, CDR1 is SGHDT and CDR2 is YYEEEE. The CDR3 is 11 residues long. The TCR sequence derives from a human donor in good health. Sequenced material: CD4+ T cells sorted from blood. The rearrangement uses TRBV5-6 and TRBJ2-5; D may match TRBD1 or TRBD2 (5 bases each). CDR3 nucleotide sequence: TGTGCCAGCAGCTGGGGGGAGACCCAGTACTTC. Translated: CASSWGETQYF.